This T cell receptor (beta chain) was observed in a study of shared clonotypes between healthy human individuals. Germline V lookup: CDR1 ENHRY, CDR2 SYGVKD. Unmatched junction bases numbered 2, after V lost 6 bases and J lost 0 bases. The CDR3 is made up of 15 amino acids. The assay was immunoSEQ multiplex PCR, and TCRdb's table has in-frame clones only and misses some. This sample has some 2,500,000 clones, with roughly 90% found just once. The sample holds one count of this clone. Sequencing used naive CD4+ T cells from PBMCs. Subset specified: CD45RA+ positively selected. The chain links TRBV10-3 to TRBJ2-2, with TRBD1 matching 9 bases. The clonotype originates from a man younger than 35 in good health. Some clones in this sample may be carry-over from other donors' samples. The CDR3 DNA follows: TGTGCCATCAGCGGGACAGGGACGAACACCGGGGAGCTGTTTTTT. Amino acid sequence: CAISGTGTNTGELFF.